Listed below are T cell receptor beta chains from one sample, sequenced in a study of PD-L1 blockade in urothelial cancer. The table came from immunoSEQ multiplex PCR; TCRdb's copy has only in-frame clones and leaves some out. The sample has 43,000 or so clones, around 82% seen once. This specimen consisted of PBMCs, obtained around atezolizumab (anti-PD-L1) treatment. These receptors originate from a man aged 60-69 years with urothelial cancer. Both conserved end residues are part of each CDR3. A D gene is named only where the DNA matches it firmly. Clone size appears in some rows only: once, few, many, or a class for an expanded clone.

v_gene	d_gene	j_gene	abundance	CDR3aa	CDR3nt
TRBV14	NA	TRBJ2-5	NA	CASSLIRGAVETQYF	TGTGCCAGCAGCCTTATTCGGGGGGCGGTGGAGACCCAGTACTTC
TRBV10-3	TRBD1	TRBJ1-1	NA	CAITRQGNTEAFF	TGTGCCATCACTAGACAGGGGAACACTGAAGCTTTCTTT
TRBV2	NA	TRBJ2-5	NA	CASSATAGTQYF	TGTGCCAGCAGTGCAACCGCCGGGACCCAGTACTTC
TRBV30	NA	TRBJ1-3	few	CAWSVLANTIYF	TGTGCCTGGAGTGTTTTAGCAAACACCATATATTTT
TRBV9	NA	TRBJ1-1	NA	CASSVVAGNTEAFF	TGTGCCAGCAGCGTAGTAGCGGGGAACACTGAAGCTTTCTTT
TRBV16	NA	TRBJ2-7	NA	CASSQSYGSYEQYF	TGTGCCAGCAGCCAATCGTACGGCTCCTACGAGCAGTACTTC
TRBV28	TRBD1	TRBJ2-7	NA	CASIGDSYEQYF	TGTGCCAGCATTGGGGACAGCTACGAGCAGTACTTC
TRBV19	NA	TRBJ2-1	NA	CASSMGDFDNEQFF	TGTGCCAGTAGTATGGGGGACTTTGACAATGAGCAGTTCTTC
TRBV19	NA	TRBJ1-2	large	CASTPPGLQYGYTF	TGTGCCAGTACCCCACCGGGACTGCAATATGGCTACACCTTC
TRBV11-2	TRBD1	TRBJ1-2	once	CTSSSTETGIYGYTF	TGTACCAGCAGCTCAACCGAGACAGGGATCTATGGCTACACCTTC
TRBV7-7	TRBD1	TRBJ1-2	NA	CASSLVTGQGSNYGYTF	TGTGCTAGCAGCTTAGTAACGGGACAGGGGTCTAACTATGGCTACACCTTC
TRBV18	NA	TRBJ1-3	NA	CASSPQPLSGNTIYF	TGTGCCAGCTCACCACAGCCCCTCTCTGGAAACACCATATATTTT
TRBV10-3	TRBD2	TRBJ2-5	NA	CAISESPAGYQETQYF	TGTGCCATCAGTGAGTCGCCAGCGGGGTACCAAGAGACCCAGTACTTC
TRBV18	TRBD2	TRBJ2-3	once	CASSPLGLAGGLSTDTQYF	TGTGCCAGCTCACCACTGGGACTAGCGGGGGGCCTGAGCACAGATACGCAGTATTTT
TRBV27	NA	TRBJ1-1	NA	CASSLLEGRTAFF	TGTGCCAGCAGTTTACTGGAGGGAAGAACGGCTTTCTTT
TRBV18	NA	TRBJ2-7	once	CASSFPGVTYEQYF	TGTGCCAGCTCATTCCCAGGGGTTACCTACGAGCAGTACTTC
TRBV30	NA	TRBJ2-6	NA	CAWSVGRSNLGANVLTF	TGTGCCTGGAGTGTGGGCCGAAGTAATCTTGGGGCCAACGTCCTGACTTTC
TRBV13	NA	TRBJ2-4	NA	CASSPQLAKNIQYF	TGTGCCAGCAGCCCACAGCTAGCCAAAAACATTCAGTACTTC
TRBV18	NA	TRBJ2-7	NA	CASSPGILEGGEQYF	TGTGCCAGCTCACCAGGAATCCTAGAAGGGGGCGAGCAGTACTTC
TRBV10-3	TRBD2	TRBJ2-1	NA	CAISEGGGTSYNEQFF	TGTGCCATCAGTGAGGGCGGGGGTACCTCCTACAATGAGCAGTTCTTC
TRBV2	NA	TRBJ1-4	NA	CASSEANQGLEKLFF	TGTGCCAGCAGTGAAGCCAATCAGGGATTAGAAAAACTGTTTTTT
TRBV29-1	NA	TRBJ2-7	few	CSVEESYEQYF	TGCAGCGTTGAGGAGTCCTACGAGCAGTACTTC
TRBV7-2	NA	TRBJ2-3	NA	CASSLRPAYDTQYF	TGTGCCAGCAGCTTAAGACCAGCGTACGATACGCAGTATTTT
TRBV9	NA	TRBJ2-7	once	CASSVGQDSYEQCF	TGTGCCAGCAGCGTAGGACAGGACTCCTACGAGCAGTGCTTC
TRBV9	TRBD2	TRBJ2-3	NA	CASSPPTSGTDTQYF	TGTGCCAGCAGCCCCCCGACTAGCGGCACAGATACGCAGTATTTT
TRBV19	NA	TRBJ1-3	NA	CASSMEPSSGNTIYF	TGTGCCAGTAGTATGGAGCCGAGCTCTGGAAACACCATATATTTT
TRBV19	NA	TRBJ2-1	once	CASNHGGPYNEQFF	TGTGCCAGCAACCACGGTGGTCCCTACAATGAGCAGTTCTTC